The 17 T cell receptor beta chains in this list originate from one sample, sequenced in a study of tumor and adjacent non-tumor tissue in lung cancer. Three rounds of nested PCR, following a modified ARM-PCR protocol, produced the TCRbeta library. TCRdb itself ran the multiplex PCR reads through MiXCR, one entry per CDR3 protein. The table lists around 210,000 distinct CDR3 sequences, 71% of them singletons. The template was RNA from unsorted bulk tissue. The sequenced material came from lung tumor tissue. The receptors derive from a man in his sixties with non-small cell lung cancer.

This clonotype has only one observation. The junction does not match germline at one end; this may be a read error. The chain is built from TRBV6-5 and TRBJ1-4; a possible D gene is TRBD1 (6 bases). This CDR3 region has 14 residues. The germline V gene encodes CDR1 MNHEY and CDR2 SVGAGI. The CDR3 reads CATSHGQINEKLFF. The CDR3 coding sequence is TGTGCCACCAGTCACGGACAGATTAATGAAAAACTGTTTTTT.

In the case of this clonotype: A junction boundary mismatches the germline segment, possibly from a read error. V and J are TRBV11-3 and TRBJ2-5; D gene unclear. CDR1 is SGHNT, CDR2 YENEEA, per germline. The CDR3 contains 15 residues. The CDR3 region is CASSLVRLGQETQYF. CDR3 in DNA: TGTGCAAGCAGCTTAGTCCGCTTAGGCCAAGAGACCCAGTACTTC.

About this clonotype: The conserved phenylalanine or tryptophan normally closing the CDR3 is absent here, so this likely arose from a read error. The chain's CDR3 is CSARASEIAKNTQYY. CDR3 coding DNA: TGCAGTGCTAGAGCCAGTGAGATAGCCAAAAACACTCAGTACTAC. The chain couples TRBV20-1 to TRBJ2-4; D not certain. Per germline, CDR1 DFQATT and CDR2 SNEGSKA (reference sequence). The CDR3 runs to 15 residues.

With regard to this clonotype: A much bigger clone sits one base away, suggesting this may be a read error. The J gene is TRBJ2-5, the V gene TRBV20-1; no reliable D call. Trimming removed 6 bases at V and 4 bases at J, with 9 bases between. From germline, CDR1 is DFQATT and CDR2 SNEGSKA (reference sequence). There are 11 residues in the CDR3. The CDR3 here is CSAASLETQYF. CDR3 DNA: TGCAGTGCAGCGTCACTAGAGACCCAGTACTTC.

This clonotype was counted many times. The chain couples TRBV6-1 to TRBJ2-7; 9 positions match TRBD2. Germline assignment: CDR1 MNHNS and CDR2 SASEGT. CDR3 length: 15 residues. The V segment lost 7 bases and the J segment 3 bases; nucleotides outside the gene matches: 10. The CDR3 sequence is CASNRNLAGNYEQYF. The DNA of the CDR3 is TGTGCCAGCAATCGGAACCTAGCGGGAAACTACGAGCAGTACTTC.

The chain joins TRBV11-2 to TRBJ2-1; D gene uncertain. Deletions cut 4 bases from V and 12 bases from J, with 16 bases between. The V gene's germline CDR1 is SGHAT and CDR2 FQNNGV. The CDR3 is made up of 13 amino acids. The CDR3 loop reads CASSSAIYDVQFF. Here the CDR3 DNA reads TGTGCCAGCAGCTCTGCAATTTACGATGTGCAGTTCTTC.

The chain uses TRBV6-2 or TRBV6-3 and TRBJ1-1; no definite D call. From germline, CDR1 is MNHEY and CDR2 SVGEGT. The CDR3 is 12 residues long. Trimming took off 7 bases at V and 1 base at J, with 7 bases between the two ends. Written as DNA, the CDR3 is TGTGCCAGCACCGACGGGAACACTGAAGCTTTCTTT. Translation gives CASTDGNTEAFF.

On this clonotype itself: The CDR3 carries no conserved terminal phenylalanine or tryptophan, so it likely arises from a read error. This CDR3 is CASSLDPGTTPLHY. The CDR3 DNA sequence: TGTGCCAGCAGCTTAGACCCGGGGACTACACCCCTCCACTAT. V is TRBV11-2 and J is TRBJ1-6, with D possibly TRBD1 on 5 matching bases. The CDR3 covers 14 residues. V was pared by 0 bases and J by 11 bases, with 11 bases between. CDR1 is SGHAT, CDR2 FQNNGV, per germline.

With respect to this clonotype: This could be a read error, since a much larger clone is one nucleotide away. This chain uses TRBV4-2 with TRBJ2-5; the D call may be TRBD1 or TRBD2 (5 bases each). CDR1 LGHNA and CDR2 YNFKEQ come from the germline V gene. The CDR3 runs to 15 residues. V was cut by 1 base and J by 6 bases, with 15 bases left in between. DNA for the CDR3: TGTGCCAGCAGCCAAGTTGTGGACGGGGACCAGACCCAGTACTTC. It yields the protein CASSQVVDGDQTQYF.

Note on this clonotype: At one end the junction does not follow the germline gene, possibly because of a read error. This chain uses TRBV20-1 with TRBJ2-1; TRBD2 agrees at 13 bases. The CDR3 extends over 16 amino acids. Per the germline V gene, CDR1 is DFQATT and CDR2 is SNEGSKA (reference sequence). The CDR3 nucleotides read TGCAGTGCTAGCACTACTAGCGGGAGGGTATACAATGAGCACTTCTTC. Translation gives CSASTTSGRVYNEHFF.

Notes on this clonotype: A single base separates this from a much larger clone, so it may be a read error. This sequence joins TRBV29-1 and TRBJ2-7; 7 bases are a match to TRBD1. The germline CDR1 and CDR2 sequences are SQVTM and ANQGSEA. CDR3 length: 14 residues. Trimming took 7 bases from V and 2 from J; bases not matched to a gene: 11. The CDR3 loop is CSAHGTQGAYEQYF. DNA for the CDR3: TGCAGCGCCCACGGGACCCAGGGGGCCTACGAGCAGTACTTC.

The J gene is TRBJ1-4, the V gene TRBV7-2; D remains ambiguous. From germline, CDR1 is SGHTA and CDR2 FQGNSA. V was shortened by 0 bases and J by 3 bases, with 8 bases between the two germline ends. The CDR3 is 15 amino acids. Written as DNA, the CDR3 is TGTGCCAGCAGCTTAGCGGGTACCGCTAATGAAAAACTGTTTTTT. Protein product: CASSLAGTANEKLFF.

Of note for this clonotype: A much larger clone differs by one base, so this may be a read error. The CDR3, as DNA: TGTGCCAGCAACCCGAGAGGGGTGGACACTGAAGCTTTCTTT. Translation: CASNPRGVDTEAFF. The chain recombines TRBV5-6 with TRBJ1-1; possible D gene TRBD1, 5 bases. V dropped 6 bases and J dropped 3 bases, with 15 bases sitting between them. Germline CDR1 reads SGHDT; CDR2 reads YYEEEE. There are 14 residues in the CDR3. Based on the CDR3 plus reference TRBV5-6 and TRBJ1-1, the full variable domain is DAGVTQSPTHLIKTRGQQVTLRCSPKSGHDTVSWYQQALGQGPQFIFQYYEEEERQRGNFPDRFSGHQFPNYSSELNVNALLLGDSALYLCASNPRGVDTEAFFGQGTRLTVV.

Details on this clonotype: An end of the junction does not agree with germline; a read error may underlie this. This sequence joins TRBV5-4 and TRBJ2-3; 13 bases fit TRBD2. CDR1 SGHNT and CDR2 YYREEE come from the germline V gene (reference sequence). The CDR3 is 20 residues long. CDR3 in amino acids: CANSQFVTSGGGGSTDTQYF. CDR3 DNA sequence: TGTGCCAACAGCCAATTTGTTACTAGCGGGGGGGGAGGTTCCACAGATACGCAGTATTTT.

V gene TRBV12-3 or TRBV12-4 combines with J gene TRBJ1-5; tentative D call: TRBD1 (5 bases). CDR3 size: 14 residues. Written as DNA, the CDR3 is TGTGCAGGCAGACCCTCCGGGGGAGGTCAGCCCCAGCATTTT. Protein sequence: CAGRPSGGGQPQHF.

This clonotype was observed a handful of times. The chain recombines TRBV5-4 with TRBJ1-2; 7 bases agree with TRBD1. The CDR3 is made up of 16 amino acids. The germline CDR1 and CDR2 sequences are SGHNT and YYREEE (reference sequence). J lost 1 base, V lost 4 bases, and 10 bases had no gene match. In DNA form, the CDR3 reads TGTGCCAGCAGCCCCAACTTCGGACAGGATAACTATGGCTACACCTTC. Its translation: CASSPNFGQDNYGYTF.

The chain uses TRBV6-1 and TRBJ2-3, with D possibly being TRBD1 or TRBD2 (5 bases each). This CDR3 comprises 15 residues. V lost 6 bases, J lost 2 bases, and 15 bases lay in between. Germline CDR1 and CDR2: MNHNS and SASEGT. The CDR3 bases are TGTGCCAGCAGACCCACGTGGGGGATCACAGATACGCAGTATTTT. This translates into CASRPTWGITDTQYF.